Listed below are T cell receptor beta chains from one sample, sequenced in a study of response to subunit inactivated influenza vaccine. A single record per CDR3 protein comes from TCRdb applying MiXCR to the RT-PCR reads. The table records about 800,000 distinct CDR3 sequences, around 21% of them present only once. The starting material was PBMCs from blood, obtained about 5 days after vaccination. Source of these receptors: a man aged 50 or older who received an inactivated influenza vaccine. Both conserved end residues are part of each CDR3.

v_gene: TRBV29-1; j_gene: TRBJ2-3; CDR3aa: CSVRDPDTQYF
v_gene: TRBV29-1; j_gene: TRBJ2-3; CDR3aa: CSSSPYENTQYF
v_gene: TRBV2; j_gene: TRBJ2-2; CDR3aa: CASWAGELFF
v_gene: TRBV12-3/TRBV12-4; j_gene: TRBJ2-5; CDR3aa: CASSLPEARETQYF
v_gene: TRBV24-1; j_gene: TRBJ2-1; CDR3aa: CATSDPSGGGSYNEQFF
v_gene: TRBV5-1; j_gene: TRBJ2-1; CDR3aa: CASSPTSRVTSYNEQFF
v_gene: TRBV12-3/TRBV12-4; j_gene: TRBJ2-1; CDR3aa: CASSLGTFYNEQFF
v_gene: TRBV9; j_gene: TRBJ2-7; CDR3aa: CASSEGTLFYEQYF
v_gene: TRBV12-3/TRBV12-4; j_gene: TRBJ1-5; CDR3aa: CASTLFGSNQPQHF
v_gene: TRBV7-9; j_gene: TRBJ1-2; CDR3aa: CASSLSAANYGYTF
v_gene: TRBV4-1; j_gene: TRBJ2-7; CDR3aa: CASSQWAGNYEQYF
v_gene: TRBV28; j_gene: TRBJ1-1; CDR3aa: CASTAHLGTEAFF
v_gene: TRBV20-1; j_gene: TRBJ2-7; CDR3aa: CSAENRDSPCEQYF
v_gene: TRBV3-1; j_gene: TRBJ1-4; CDR3aa: CASSVRVANEKLFF
v_gene: TRBV12-3/TRBV12-4; j_gene: TRBJ1-1; CDR3aa: CASSPDQVRTEAFF
v_gene: TRBV10-2; j_gene: TRBJ2-3; CDR3aa: CASSESQRGTDTQYF
v_gene: TRBV5-1; j_gene: TRBJ1-4; CDR3aa: CASSLFTEGEKLFF
v_gene: TRBV11-2; j_gene: TRBJ2-3; CDR3aa: CASSLDRTGGWDTQYF
v_gene: TRBV24-1; j_gene: TRBJ2-2; CDR3aa: CATSDLEGQGARTGELFF
v_gene: TRBV7-9; j_gene: TRBJ1-1; CDR3aa: CASSWPGQGNTEAFF
v_gene: TRBV12-3/TRBV12-4; j_gene: TRBJ2-7; CDR3aa: CASTTHGLAGGEQYF
v_gene: TRBV12-3/TRBV12-4; j_gene: TRBJ2-5; CDR3aa: CASSVYRVIETQYF
v_gene: TRBV7-2; j_gene: TRBJ2-3; CDR3aa: CASRTTVVDTQYF
v_gene: TRBV12-3/TRBV12-4; j_gene: TRBJ2-7; CDR3aa: CASRGYGTDPYEQYF
v_gene: TRBV6-6; j_gene: TRBJ2-7; CDR3aa: CASTTGEVGQYF
v_gene: TRBV6-1; j_gene: TRBJ2-5; CDR3aa: CASSLGQLGMETQYF
v_gene: TRBV13; j_gene: TRBJ2-1; CDR3aa: CAFSLGLAGLSSNEQFF
v_gene: TRBV4-3; j_gene: TRBJ2-2; CDR3aa: CASSPLRAGGPGELFF
v_gene: TRBV5-1; j_gene: TRBJ2-7; CDR3aa: CASAKPLWGSGIYEQYF
v_gene: TRBV20-1; j_gene: TRBJ2-7; CDR3aa: CSARDQDSGPEQYF
v_gene: TRBV27; j_gene: TRBJ2-1; CDR3aa: CASSPPLRTLNNEQFF
v_gene: TRBV5-1; j_gene: TRBJ1-3; CDR3aa: CASSVGTGGNTIYF
v_gene: TRBV20-1; j_gene: TRBJ1-1; CDR3aa: CSARDSEAFF
v_gene: TRBV12-3/TRBV12-4; j_gene: TRBJ1-2; CDR3aa: CASSLWQGWEGYTF
v_gene: TRBV4-3; j_gene: TRBJ2-2; CDR3aa: CASSPWGGYTGELFF
v_gene: TRBV7-9; j_gene: TRBJ2-5; CDR3aa: CASSLDVEVMIAQYF
v_gene: TRBV9; j_gene: TRBJ2-7; CDR3aa: CASSAGQGVSYEQYF
v_gene: TRBV15; j_gene: TRBJ2-5; CDR3aa: CATRPEAGGKETQYF
v_gene: TRBV20-1; j_gene: TRBJ1-2; CDR3aa: CSARRGAYNYGYTF
v_gene: TRBV20-1; j_gene: TRBJ2-7; CDR3aa: CSATGTYSYEQYF
v_gene: TRBV12-3/TRBV12-4; j_gene: TRBJ1-5; CDR3aa: CASSLGPGRGDQPQHF
v_gene: TRBV28; j_gene: TRBJ1-2; CDR3aa: CASRPPHENYGYTF
v_gene: TRBV10-3; j_gene: TRBJ2-7; CDR3aa: CAITQGQGHEQYF